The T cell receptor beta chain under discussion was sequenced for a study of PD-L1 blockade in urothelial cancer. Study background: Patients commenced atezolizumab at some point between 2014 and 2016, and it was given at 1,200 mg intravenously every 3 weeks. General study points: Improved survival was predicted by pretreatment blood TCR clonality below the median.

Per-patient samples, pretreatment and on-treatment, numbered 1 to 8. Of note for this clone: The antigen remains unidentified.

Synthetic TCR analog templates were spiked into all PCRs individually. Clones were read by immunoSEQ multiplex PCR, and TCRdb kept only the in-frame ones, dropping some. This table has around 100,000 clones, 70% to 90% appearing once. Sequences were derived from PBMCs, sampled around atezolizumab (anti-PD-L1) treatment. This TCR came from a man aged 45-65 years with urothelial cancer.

CDR3 loop: CASSTGTRGQETQYF. For the CDR3, the DNA is TGTGCCAGCAGCACCGGGACTCGAGGCCAAGAGACCCAGTACTTC. The gene calls are TRBV5-8 and TRBJ2-5, with D possibly TRBD2 on 6 matching bases. Germline V gives CDR1 SGHTS, CDR2 YDEGEE. The CDR3 extends over 15 amino acids. The V end was cut by 4 bases, the J end by 1 base, with 14 bases between.